These 11 T cell receptor beta chains came from one sample sequenced in a study of shared clonotypes between healthy human individuals. The repertoire was sequenced with immunoSEQ multiplex PCR; TCRdb's copy has only in-frame clones and lacks some. Seen here are 1.5 million to 2.5 million clones, roughly 94% observed once, and the top ten hold 1% to 1.5%. CD8 cells classed as naive were CD45RO-negative and positively selected for CCR7, excluding terminally differentiated effector memory CD45RA+ cells. Material: naive CD8+ T cells sorted from blood. The source of these receptors is a man between 18 and 35 years old in good health.

The CDR3 spells CARCWVDSPSTGELFF. CDR3 coding DNA: TGTGCCCGCTGCTGGGTGGACAGTCCCTCCACCGGGGAGCTGTTTTTT. J is TRBJ2-2 and V is TRBV21-1; TRBD1 is the table's D call, not checked against the DNA. TRBV21-1 is shown as a pseudogene. CDR3 length: 16 amino acids.

The rearrangement links TRBV28 to TRBJ2-7, with D possibly matching TRBD1 (6 bases). Trimming took 5 bases from V and 3 from J, leaving 17 bases between them. The CDR3 runs 15 residues. Germline CDR1 reads MDHEN; CDR2 reads SYDVKM. In DNA form, the CDR3 reads TGTGCCAGCAGTCCAATCGACCAGGGGATCTACGAGCAGTACTTC. It translates to CASSPIDQGIYEQYF.

The genes are TRBV11-2 and TRBJ2-7; D unclear. The CDR3 has 12 residues. Germline CDR1 SGHAT, CDR2 FQNNGV. The germline V and J ends were trimmed by 3 bases and 5 bases, with 8 bases remaining between them. The CDR3 here is CASSFEVNEQYF. For the CDR3, the DNA is TGTGCCAGCAGCTTCGAGGTTAACGAGCAGTACTTC.

This rearrangement joins TRBV21-1 to TRBJ2-7; the table gives TRBD2 as D, unverified against the DNA. TRBV21-1 represents a pseudogene. The CDR3 loop spans 18 amino acids. Here the CDR3 reads CASSSPKLAGMFFYEQYF. The CDR3, as DNA: TGTGCCAGCAGCTCCCCGAAACTAGCGGGAATGTTTTTCTACGAGCAGTACTTC.

The J gene is TRBJ1-5, the V gene TRBV4-1; D is ambiguous. The CDR3 loop spans 15 amino acids. V was shortened by 0 bases and J by 6 bases, with 12 bases between the two germline ends. The germline V gene encodes CDR1 MGHRA and CDR2 YSYEKL. The CDR3 nucleotides are TGCGCCAGCAGCCAAGATCGCGGAGGGTCTCAGCCCCAGCATTTT. It yields the protein CASSQDRGGSQPQHF.

The rearrangement joins TRBV27 to TRBJ2-1; the D gene is possibly TRBD2 (5 bases). Germline V gives CDR1 MNHEY, CDR2 SMNVEV (reference sequence). This CDR3 region has 14 residues. Trimming cost V 6 bases and J 8 bases, with 17 bases left between them. This CDR3 reads CASSPSLEIDEQFF. Written as DNA, the CDR3 is TGTGCCAGCAGCCCCTCACTAGAGATCGATGAGCAGTTCTTC.

This rearrangement joins TRBV6-1 to TRBJ2-1; D remains unclear. Germline CDR1 is MNHNS and CDR2 is SASEGT. V lost 4 bases and J lost 3, with 13 bases in between. The CDR3 is made up of 15 amino acids. In DNA, the CDR3 is TGTGCCAGCAGTGTCACGCGGATTAGCTACAATGAGCAGTTCTTC. It yields the protein CASSVTRISYNEQFF.

This rearrangement joins TRBV5-4 to TRBJ1-2; D is possibly TRBD1 (6 bases). The CDR3 consists of 14 residues. Looked up from germline, CDR1 is SGHNT and CDR2 is YYREEE (reference sequence). V was shortened by 3 bases and J by 2 bases, with 11 bases between the two germline ends. The CDR3 spells CASSSTGTNYGYTF. The CDR3 DNA reads as TGTGCCAGCAGCTCCACCGGGACAAACTATGGCTACACCTTC. The full variable domain, completed using reference TRBV5-4 and TRBJ1-2, is ETGVTQSPTHLIKTRGQQVTLRCSSQSGHNTVSWYQQALGQGPQFIFQYYREEENGRGNFPPRFSGLQFPNYSSELNVNALELDDSALYLCASSSTGTNYGYTFGSGTRLTVV.

The CDR3 DNA sequence: TGCGCCAGCAGCGCAGATCTCTCCTACGAGCAGTACTTC. This gives the protein CASSADLSYEQYF. The chain uses TRBV5-1 and TRBJ2-7; no firm D call. CDR1 is SGHRS and CDR2 is YFSETQ in the germline V gene. V lost 4 bases and J lost 0, with 8 bases in between. The CDR3 loop spans 13 amino acids.

This chain uses TRBV27 with TRBJ2-7; weak D call: TRBD1 (6 bases). The CDR3 extends over 14 amino acids. Germline lookup yields CDR1 MNHEY and CDR2 SMNVEV (reference sequence). V lost 2 bases and J lost 4, with 12 bases in between. The CDR3 nucleotides read TGTGCCAGCAGTTTAAGGGGGAATCTATACGAGCAGTACTTC. Translated: CASSLRGNLYEQYF.

V gene TRBV4-1 combines with J gene TRBJ2-2; 7 bases are shared with TRBD2. The germline CDR1 and CDR2 sequences are MGHRA and YSYEKL. The CDR3 runs 16 residues. J lost 7 bases, V lost 4 bases, and 12 bases had no gene match. The CDR3 reads CASSRVVGGLGGELFF. CDR3 sequence (DNA): TGCGCCAGCAGCCGTGTAGTGGGAGGGCTTGGCGGGGAGCTGTTTTTT.